This T cell receptor beta chain comes out of a study of PD-1 blockade in mismatch repair-deficient tumors. Study-level information: All were previously treated, progressing patients with approximately 11 mismatch repair-deficient cancer types.

Here immunoSEQ multiplex PCR was the method, and the copy in TCRdb shows in-frame clones only, minus some. The table has some 120,000 clones, 60% to 85% seen once; the top ten hold approximately 4.7%. In germline, CDR1 is SGHNT, CDR2 YYREEE (reference sequence). The CDR3 extends over 15 amino acids. V lost 0 bases and J 3 bases, leaving 11 bases between the germline ends. Study-level points and caveats: After pembrolizumab, tumor-resident clones rose rapidly, then generally contracted before radiologic responses.

PCR or immunohistochemistry showed mismatch repair deficiency in every enrolled patient. TCRs were sequenced from a few patients responding to pembrolizumab. Concerning this clone itself: What it binds is unknown.

This chain joins TRBV5-4 and TRBJ2-3; tentatively, D is TRBD2 (6 bases). The clonotype originates from an adult with mismatch repair-deficient cancer. The source material was peripheral blood, sampled 60 weeks after starting pembrolizumab. CDR3 protein: CASSLGEGRTDTQYF. The DNA for the CDR3 is TGTGCCAGCAGCTTGGGAGAGGGGAGGACAGATACGCAGTATTTT.